This is a list of T cell receptor beta chains from one sample in a study of cytomegalovirus exposure and HLA in healthy donors. Some clones are missing from TCRdb's copy, which holds only in-frame ones; the method was immunoSEQ multiplex PCR. The sample features 50,000 or so clones, with around 2.1% in its top ten. The source material was PBMCs. The receptors come from a woman younger than 35 in good health and CMV-seronegative. The CDR3 runs from the conserved cysteine through the conserved F or W. Each record gives: CDR3 DNA, CDR3 protein, V gene, J gene, D gene. D genes are given only for firm matches.

DNA: TGTGCCAGCAGTGTGAAGGCGGCCTTCGGGTCCTATAATTCACCCCTCCACTTT
CDR3: CASSVKAAFGSYNSPLHF
V: TRBV6-1
J: TRBJ1-6
D: -

DNA: TGTGCCAGCAGTTCCCAATCGGATACGGAGAATGGCTACACCTTC
CDR3: CASSSQSDTENGYTF
V: TRBV28
J: TRBJ1-2
D: -

DNA: TGTGCCAGCAGCTTGGACCGGGGGGTCCGGAACTATGGCTACACCTTC
CDR3: CASSLDRGVRNYGYTF
V: TRBV5-4
J: TRBJ1-2
D: -

DNA: TGTGCCAGCAGTTTATGGGGACAGGGTTGGGGCTACACCTTC
CDR3: CASSLWGQGWGYTF
V: TRBV28
J: TRBJ1-2
D: TRBD1

DNA: TGTGCCAGCAGCTTCGACCGGGGGGGACTAAGTGGCTACACCTTC
CDR3: CASSFDRGGLSGYTF
V: TRBV11-2
J: TRBJ1-2
D: -

DNA: TGCGCCAGCAGCCAAGGGCGGGACGTTGAAAAACTGTTTTTT
CDR3: CASSQGRDVEKLFF
V: TRBV4-1
J: TRBJ1-4
D: -

DNA: TGTGCCAGCAGCTTTCATCAGGGTGGGACTGAAGCTTTCTTT
CDR3: CASSFHQGGTEAFF
V: TRBV7-8
J: TRBJ1-1
D: -

DNA: TGCGCCAGCAGCCAAACCGGGACACCGGGGACAGATACGCAGTATTTT
CDR3: CASSQTGTPGTDTQYF
V: TRBV4-1
J: TRBJ2-3
D: -

DNA: TGTGCCAGCTCACCCGACAGGGTGACTGAAGCTTTCTTT
CDR3: CASSPDRVTEAFF
V: TRBV18
J: TRBJ1-1
D: TRBD1

DNA: TGTGCCAGCGGGTCGAGGAGCAGCGTCTACGAGCAGTACTTC
CDR3: CASGSRSSVYEQYF
V: TRBV2
J: TRBJ2-7
D: -

DNA: TGCGCCAGCATCGGACAAGGAGCTTTCTTT
CDR3: CASIGQGAFF
V: TRBV10-2
J: TRBJ1-1
D: -

DNA: TGTGCCAGCAGTTTAAGCTTAACTAGCGGGAGTGAGGAGCAGTTCTTC
CDR3: CASSLSLTSGSEEQFF
V: TRBV28
J: TRBJ2-1
D: TRBD2

DNA: TGTGCCAGCAGCGGGGAGAACTATGGCTACACCTTC
CDR3: CASSGENYGYTF
V: TRBV2
J: TRBJ1-2
D: -

DNA: TGTGCCAGCACCCGACAGGGGGCACCCTATGGCTACACCTTC
CDR3: CASTRQGAPYGYTF
V: TRBV9
J: TRBJ1-2
D: TRBD1

DNA: TGCGCCAGCAGCCAAATCTGGGACAATAACCCTGAGGCTTTCTTT
CDR3: CASSQIWDNNPEAFF
V: TRBV4-1
J: TRBJ1-1
D: -

DNA: TGCGCCAGCAGCTTGGCAGGGCCGACATCCTACGAGCAGTACTTC
CDR3: CASSLAGPTSYEQYF
V: TRBV5-1
J: TRBJ2-7
D: -

DNA: TGTGCCAGTTCAAGGCGGGGGCCCAATGAGCAGTTCTTC
CDR3: CASSRRGPNEQFF
V: TRBV6-4
J: TRBJ2-1
D: -

DNA: TGTGCCAGCAGCTTAGGCCTAGATTTCACAGATACGCAGTATTTT
CDR3: CASSLGLDFTDTQYF
V: TRBV11-3
J: TRBJ2-3
D: -

DNA: TGTGCCAGCAGTTTCGGGGGGCAAGGCTACACCTTC
CDR3: CASSFGGQGYTF
V: TRBV28
J: TRBJ1-2
D: -

DNA: TGTGCCAGCAGGGTCCAGGTGGCGAATTACGAGCAGTACTTC
CDR3: CASRVQVANYEQYF
V: TRBV7-2
J: TRBJ2-7
D: -

DNA: TGCGCCAGCAGCTTCGGGGGAATCACTGAAGCTTTCTTT
CDR3: CASSFGGITEAFF
V: TRBV5-1
J: TRBJ1-1
D: -

DNA: TGTGCCAGCAGCCAAGATACTACTATCAATGAGCAGTTCTTC
CDR3: CASSQDTTINEQFF
V: TRBV4-2
J: TRBJ2-1
D: -

DNA: TGTGCCAGTAGTATCGGGACAGGGGGCTCAGGGGAGACCCAGTACTTC
CDR3: CASSIGTGGSGETQYF
V: TRBV19
J: TRBJ2-5
D: TRBD1

DNA: TGTGCCAGCAGTGAAGCTAGGCCTGGACAGGCGGCCTACGAGCAGTACTTC
CDR3: CASSEARPGQAAYEQYF
V: TRBV6-1
J: TRBJ2-7
D: TRBD1

DNA: TGTGCCAGCAGCGGCCGGGGGAGCTCCGACAATGAGCAGTTCTTC
CDR3: CASSGRGSSDNEQFF
V: TRBV7-9
J: TRBJ2-1
D: -

DNA: TGTGCCAGCTCACCTATCCTAGCGGGAGGCCGTCAGGAAGAGACCCAGTACTTC
CDR3: CASSPILAGGRQEETQYF
V: TRBV18
J: TRBJ2-5
D: TRBD2

DNA: TGTGCCAGCAGCTTAGGGGGGCGGGGGCCTGAAGCTTTCTTT
CDR3: CASSLGGRGPEAFF
V: TRBV7-2
J: TRBJ1-1
D: -

DNA: TGTGCCAGCAGCCAATACCTCGGACAGGCGAGCACTGAAGCTTTCTTT
CDR3: CASSQYLGQASTEAFF
V: TRBV14
J: TRBJ1-1
D: TRBD1

DNA: TGCGCCAGCAGCTTACTATTGCGGGGAACCTCCTACAATGAGCAGTTCTTC
CDR3: CASSLLLRGTSYNEQFF
V: TRBV5-1
J: TRBJ2-1
D: -

DNA: TGTGCCAGCATCCCCAAGCCTAGCCCTAGCACAGATACGCAGTATTTT
CDR3: CASIPKPSPSTDTQYF
V: TRBV5-4
J: TRBJ2-3
D: -

DNA: TGTGCCAGCAGTTACGGTGAGGGCAGCTACGAGCAGTACTTC
CDR3: CASSYGEGSYEQYF
V: TRBV6-5
J: TRBJ2-7
D: -

DNA: TGTGCCAGCTCACCAGGGCCCAGCGATACGCAGTATTTT
CDR3: CASSPGPSDTQYF
V: TRBV18
J: TRBJ2-3
D: -

DNA: TGTGCCAGCAGGAGCGGGAGTACGAGAGGGGAGACCCAGTACTTC
CDR3: CASRSGSTRGETQYF
V: TRBV2
J: TRBJ2-5
D: TRBD2

DNA: TGCGCCAGCAGCCAAGTTAGCGCAGGGGGTCGTTCACCCCTCCACTTT
CDR3: CASSQVSAGGRSPLHF
V: TRBV4-1
J: TRBJ1-6
D: TRBD1

DNA: TGTGCCTGGAGTGTACCCTTGCCCCCTTCGGGTTCACCCCTCCACTTT
CDR3: CAWSVPLPPSGSPLHF
V: TRBV30
J: TRBJ1-6
D: -

DNA: TGTGCCAGCAGCTTAGCAGGCGGGGGTTCCTACAATGAGCAGTTCTTC
CDR3: CASSLAGGGSYNEQFF
V: TRBV11-3
J: TRBJ2-1
D: TRBD2

DNA: TGTGCCAGCAGAATCGACAGAATGTTCTATGGCTACACCTTC
CDR3: CASRIDRMFYGYTF
V: TRBV6-1
J: TRBJ1-2
D: -

DNA: TGTGCCAGCAGCCTGTATAGCGTCCCGAACACTGAAGCTTTCTTT
CDR3: CASSLYSVPNTEAFF
V: TRBV14
J: TRBJ1-1
D: -

DNA: TGTGCCAGCAGCGTTACAGGGTATTATCAGCCCCAGCATTTT
CDR3: CASSVTGYYQPQHF
V: TRBV9
J: TRBJ1-5
D: -

DNA: TGCGCCAGCAGCAGGGACAGCGAACAGCCCCAGCATTTT
CDR3: CASSRDSEQPQHF
V: TRBV5-1
J: TRBJ1-5
D: TRBD1

DNA: TGTGCCAGCAGACCAAGCGGGCCTTCCTACGAGCAGTACTTC
CDR3: CASRPSGPSYEQYF
V: TRBV7-9
J: TRBJ2-7
D: -

DNA: TGTGCCAGTCGACAGGGGGCCACAGGAAACACCATATATTTT
CDR3: CASRQGATGNTIYF
V: TRBV19
J: TRBJ1-3
D: TRBD1

DNA: TGCGCCAGCAGCCCCCGGACAGGTCTCTCTGGCTACACCTTC
CDR3: CASSPRTGLSGYTF
V: TRBV5-1
J: TRBJ1-2
D: TRBD1

DNA: TGCGCCAGCAGCCAAGATCGTTTAGGGGGCTTATCGACAGATACGCAGTATTTT
CDR3: CASSQDRLGGLSTDTQYF
V: TRBV4-1
J: TRBJ2-3
D: TRBD1

DNA: TGTGCCAGCAGCTTAGCAGGGGACTATGGCTACACCTTC
CDR3: CASSLAGDYGYTF
V: TRBV7-2
J: TRBJ1-2
D: -

DNA: TGTGCCAGCAGCCAAGATTCGGGAGATCAGCCCCAGCATTTT
CDR3: CASSQDSGDQPQHF
V: TRBV4-2
J: TRBJ1-5
D: -

DNA: TGTGCCAGCAGTTTCCCATCCAGGTATAGCACAGATACGCAGTATTTT
CDR3: CASSFPSRYSTDTQYF
V: TRBV28
J: TRBJ2-3
D: -

DNA: TGTGCCACCCATCTCGGGACACCCCCCTGGGGCGCTTTCTTT
CDR3: CATHLGTPPWGAFF
V: TRBV6-6
J: TRBJ1-1
D: -

DNA: TGTGCCAGCAGCTCGGGACTAGACACCGGGGAGCTGTTTTTT
CDR3: CASSSGLDTGELFF
V: TRBV7-2
J: TRBJ2-2
D: TRBD2

DNA: TGCGCCAGCAGACGGGAGGGAGATACGCAGTATTTT
CDR3: CASRREGDTQYF
V: TRBV5-1
J: TRBJ2-3
D: TRBD2

DNA: TGTGCCAGCAGTCCCCGGTTATACGGGGGGGCCGGGGAGCTGTTTTTT
CDR3: CASSPRLYGGAGELFF
V: TRBV28
J: TRBJ2-2
D: TRBD2